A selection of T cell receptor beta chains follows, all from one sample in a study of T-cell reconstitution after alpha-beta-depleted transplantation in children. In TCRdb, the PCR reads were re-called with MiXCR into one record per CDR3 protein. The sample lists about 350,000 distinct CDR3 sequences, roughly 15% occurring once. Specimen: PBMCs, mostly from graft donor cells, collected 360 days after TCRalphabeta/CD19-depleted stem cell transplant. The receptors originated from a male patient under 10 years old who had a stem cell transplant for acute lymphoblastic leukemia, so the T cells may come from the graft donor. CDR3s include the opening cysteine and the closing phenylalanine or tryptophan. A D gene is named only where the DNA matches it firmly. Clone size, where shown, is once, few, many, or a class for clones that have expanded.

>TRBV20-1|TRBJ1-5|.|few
CSARVEGEDQPQHF
TGCAGTGCTAGAGTAGAAGGGGAGGACCAGCCCCAGCATTTT
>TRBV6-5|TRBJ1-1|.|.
CASSYYPGASEAFF
TGTGCCAGCAGTTACTACCCGGGGGCATCCGAAGCTTTCTTT
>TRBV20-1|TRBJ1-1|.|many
CSAEHPRAFF
TGCAGTGCTGAACATCCCAGGGCTTTCTTT
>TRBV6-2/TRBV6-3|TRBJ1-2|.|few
CASSYEAGSYGYTF
TGTGCCAGCAGTTACGAGGCTGGGAGCTATGGCTACACCTTC
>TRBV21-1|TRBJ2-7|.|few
CASSKESGLSSYEQYF
TGTGCCAGCAGCAAAGAGTCCGGACTGAGCTCCTACGAGCAGTACTTC
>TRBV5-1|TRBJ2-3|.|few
CASSLVRGVSTDTQYF
TGCGCCAGCAGCTTGGTGCGGGGAGTAAGCACAGATACGCAGTATTTT
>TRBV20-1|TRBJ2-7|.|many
CSASRGTASYEQYF
TGCAGTGCTAGTCGCGGGACCGCCTCCTACGAGCAGTACTTC
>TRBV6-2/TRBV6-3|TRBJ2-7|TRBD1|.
CASSYLRQGKIYEQYF
TGTGCCAGCAGTTACCTCCGACAGGGAAAGATCTACGAGCAGTACTTC
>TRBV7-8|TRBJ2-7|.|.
CASSLSIGTSSYEQYF
TGTGCCAGCAGCTTATCAATCGGGACATCCTCCTACGAGCAGTACTTC
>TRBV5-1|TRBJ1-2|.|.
CASSLGRGYYGYTF
TGCGCCAGCAGCTTGGGTAGGGGATACTATGGCTACACCTTC
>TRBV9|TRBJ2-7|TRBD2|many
CASSVAPSGLAGVGHEQYF
TGTGCCAGCAGCGTAGCCCCATCGGGACTAGCGGGAGTGGGCCACGAGCAGTACTTC
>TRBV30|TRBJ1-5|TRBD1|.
CAWSVSQGNQPQHF
TGTGCCTGGAGTGTTTCACAGGGGAATCAGCCCCAGCATTTT
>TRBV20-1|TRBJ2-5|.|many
CSARGRRKRQETQYF
TGCAGTGCTAGAGGCAGGAGGAAAAGGCAAGAGACCCAGTACTTC
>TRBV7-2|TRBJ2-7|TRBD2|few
CASSFSSGSGSYEQYF
TGTGCCAGCAGCTTCTCTAGCGGGAGTGGGTCCTACGAGCAGTACTTC
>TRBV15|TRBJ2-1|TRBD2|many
CATSRDTSGTLF
TGTGCCACCAGCAGAGATACCAGCGGGACTCTCTTC
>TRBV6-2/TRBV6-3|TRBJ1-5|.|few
CASTIMGNQPQHF
TGTGCCAGCACCATCATGGGCAATCAGCCCCAGCATTTT